The rows below give T cell receptor beta chains drawn from one sample of a study of yellow fever vaccine responses in identical twins. Each CDR3 protein gets one entry after TCRdb re-called the RT-PCR reads with MiXCR. The data show over 20,000 distinct CDR3 sequences, around 74% seen once. Source: T cells from blood (PBMCs), unsorted or a sorted subset (not recorded which), taken before or after yellow fever vaccination (not recorded which). These receptors all come from a woman aged 18-29 years who received the yellow fever vaccine. CDR3s include the opening cysteine and the closing phenylalanine or tryptophan. D genes are given only for firm matches. Part of the rows lack a size; the others show once, few, many or a class for expanded clones.

d_gene	v_gene	j_gene	abundance	CDR3nt	CDR3aa
TRBD1	TRBV28	TRBJ2-7	once	TGTGCCAGCAGAAAACAGGGGCTTCGGTACGAGCAGTACTTC	CASRKQGLRYEQYF
TRBD2	TRBV11-1	TRBJ2-4	few	TGTGCCAGCAGCCCCCTTAGCGGGAAGGGGGAAAACATTCAGTACTTC	CASSPLSGKGENIQYF
NA	TRBV3-1	TRBJ2-4	NA	TGTGCCAGCAGCCCCGAGCCGTCCCAAAACATTCAGTACTTC	CASSPEPSQNIQYF
TRBD1	TRBV28	TRBJ1-4	few	TGTGCCAGCAGTCGCCCCTCAGGGGGCATTCTTGAAAAACTGTTTTTT	CASSRPSGGILEKLFF
NA	TRBV11-2	TRBJ2-7	NA	TGTGCCAGCAGATCAATGAGTAGCTCCTACGAGCAGTACTTC	CASRSMSSSYEQYF
TRBD1	TRBV20-1	TRBJ1-1	NA	TGCAGTGCTAGAGGGACAGGGCTCCAGAACACTGAAGCTTTCTTT	CSARGTGLQNTEAFF
NA	TRBV29-1	TRBJ1-1	NA	TGCAGCGTTGGGGGGTCAGTAGAAGCTTTCTTT	CSVGGSVEAFF
TRBD1	TRBV12-3/TRBV12-4	TRBJ1-6	NA	TGTGCCAGCACCAGACAGGGGAACTATAATTCACCCCTCCACTTT	CASTRQGNYNSPLHF
NA	TRBV24-1	TRBJ2-3	NA	TGTGCCACCAGTGATCCGGGCAGGGTTACAGATACGCAGTATTTT	CATSDPGRVTDTQYF
TRBD2	TRBV11-1	TRBJ2-2	NA	TGTGCCAGCAGCTTGACAGATCTAGCGGGGACATGGGTTGCGACCGGGGAGCTGTTTTTT	CASSLTDLAGTWVATGELFF
NA	TRBV5-6	TRBJ1-6	NA	TGTGCCAGCAGCTTGAGGGACTATAATTCACCCCTCCACTTT	CASSLRDYNSPLHF
NA	TRBV15	TRBJ1-6	NA	TGTGCCACCAGCAGAGATAGAAACATTTCACCCCTCCACTTT	CATSRDRNISPLHF
NA	TRBV10-3	TRBJ1-5	few	TGTGCCATCAGTGACCCGGCAAAAGGGCCCAGCAATCAGCCCCAGCATTTT	CAISDPAKGPSNQPQHF
NA	TRBV7-6	TRBJ2-1	NA	TGTGCCAGCCGCTTCAGCTCCTACAATGAGCAGTTCTTC	CASRFSSYNEQFF
TRBD2	TRBV9	TRBJ2-3	NA	TGTGCCAGCAGCGAGAGGGGACTATCGGGGCCAAGCACAGATACGCAGTATTTT	CASSERGLSGPSTDTQYF
TRBD1	TRBV9	TRBJ1-2	few	TGTGCCAGCAGCGTAGGGGATTTAAGGGACAGTTCTAACTATGGCTACACCTTC	CASSVGDLRDSSNYGYTF
NA	TRBV28	TRBJ2-7	NA	TGTGCCAGCAGACCCTTGGGGGCGGCTTACGAGCAGTACTTC	CASRPLGAAYEQYF
NA	TRBV6-4	TRBJ1-1	NA	TGTGCCAGCAGTGTAGAATTCGGGGCGGACACTGAAGCTTTCTTT	CASSVEFGADTEAFF
NA	TRBV2	TRBJ2-2	NA	TGTGCCAGCAGTGAAGAAAAAGGGGCCGGGGAGCTGTTTTTT	CASSEEKGAGELFF
NA	TRBV7-8	TRBJ2-5	NA	TGTGCCAGCAGCCCTGGAGGGTCCGGGGAGACCCAGTACTTC	CASSPGGSGETQYF
TRBD2	TRBV12-3/TRBV12-4	TRBJ2-4	NA	TGTGCCAGCAGTTTAAATAGCGGGGGGAAAAACATTCAGTACTTC	CASSLNSGGKNIQYF
NA	TRBV19	TRBJ1-6	NA	TGTGCCAGTAGTACCCGGGACTTTTCGGATTCACCCCTCCACTTT	CASSTRDFSDSPLHF
NA	TRBV10-3	TRBJ2-7	NA	TGTGCCATCAGTGACGGTCGAGGTAAAGGCGACGAGCAGTACTTC	CAISDGRGKGDEQYF
NA	TRBV2	TRBJ1-2	NA	TGTGCCAGCACCGGAGTACATGGCTACACCTTC	CASTGVHGYTF
TRBD1	TRBV5-5	TRBJ1-3	NA	TGTGCCAGCAGCGTGAGGACAGGCGGCACCTCTGGAAACACCATATATTTT	CASSVRTGGTSGNTIYF
TRBD1	TRBV4-1	TRBJ2-7	once	TGCGCCAGCAGCCGGGACAGGGGAACCTACGAGCAGTACTTC	CASSRDRGTYEQYF
NA	TRBV4-1	TRBJ2-7	NA	TGCGCCAGCAGCCCCAACCTTTACTACGAGCAGTACTTC	CASSPNLYYEQYF
NA	TRBV11-1	TRBJ2-7	NA	TGTGCCAGCAGCTTAGTGAGGGAGTACGAGCAGTACTTC	CASSLVREYEQYF
TRBD2	TRBV20-1	TRBJ2-3	NA	TGCAGTGCTAGACCCCGGACTAGCCCCATAGATACGCAGTATTTT	CSARPRTSPIDTQYF
NA	TRBV5-1	TRBJ2-5	few	TGCGCCAGCAGCTTGTCAGTTCCATACCAAGAGACCCAGTACTTC	CASSLSVPYQETQYF
NA	TRBV18	TRBJ1-2	NA	TGTGCCAGCTCACCACAGGGGTCGGATGGCTACACCTTC	CASSPQGSDGYTF
NA	TRBV5-1	TRBJ2-1	NA	TGCGCCAGCAGCTTGGCCGGGACTTCCTACAATGAGCAGTTCTTC	CASSLAGTSYNEQFF
NA	TRBV15	TRBJ1-3	NA	TGTGCCACCAGCAGAGATCTTCCTCTCGGAAACACCATATATTTT	CATSRDLPLGNTIYF
NA	TRBV28	TRBJ2-7	few	TGTGCCAGCAGTTACGACGGCTACGAGCAGTACTTC	CASSYDGYEQYF
NA	TRBV29-1	TRBJ1-5	NA	TGCAGCGCAAGCCGGGACACGAGTCAGCCCCAGCATTTT	CSASRDTSQPQHF
NA	TRBV11-3	TRBJ2-1	NA	TGTGCCAGCAGCTTCGGAGGGTACACCTACAATGAGCAGTTCTTC	CASSFGGYTYNEQFF
NA	TRBV11-2	TRBJ2-1	NA	TGTGCCAGCAGCTTAGGATTATCTCAGAACAATGAGCAGTTCTTC	CASSLGLSQNNEQFF
NA	TRBV12-3/TRBV12-4	TRBJ2-7	NA	TGTGCCAGCACGGACAAAAGATACGCCTACGAGCAGTACTTC	CASTDKRYAYEQYF
TRBD1	TRBV13	TRBJ2-1	NA	TGTGCCAGCAGCTCGCGACAGGGGTTCGGCGATGAGCAGTTCTTC	CASSSRQGFGDEQFF
TRBD2	TRBV5-6	TRBJ2-7	NA	TGTGCCAGCAGCTTCCATTCCAGCGGGAGATACGAGCAGTACTTC	CASSFHSSGRYEQYF
TRBD2	TRBV29-1	TRBJ2-1	NA	TGCAGCGTTGAAAAAGGAGCGGGAGAGGGCAATGAGCAGTTCTTC	CSVEKGAGEGNEQFF
NA	TRBV7-3	TRBJ2-7	NA	TGTGCCAGCAGCTTCGACAACTCCTACGAGCAGTACTTC	CASSFDNSYEQYF
NA	TRBV13	TRBJ2-7	NA	TGTGCCAGCAGACAGGATCCCTACGAGCAGTACTTC	CASRQDPYEQYF
TRBD2	TRBV11-1	TRBJ2-1	few	TGTGCCAGCAGCTTATACAGCCGTGTTAGCGGGGGCTCCTACAATGAGCAGTTCTTC	CASSLYSRVSGGSYNEQFF
TRBD2	TRBV11-1	TRBJ2-1	NA	TGTGCCAGCAGAACTAGCGGAGGATCCTACAATGAGCAGTTCTTC	CASRTSGGSYNEQFF
NA	TRBV29-1	TRBJ2-7	few	TGCAGCGTTGAAGTGGGGGGGCCCTACGAGCAGTACTTC	CSVEVGGPYEQYF
TRBD2	TRBV9	TRBJ2-1	few	TGTGCCAGCAGCGTATTCGGGGGGGCCGGGAATGAGCAGTTCTTC	CASSVFGGAGNEQFF
NA	TRBV9	TRBJ2-5	NA	TGTGCCAGCAGCGTCAGGGACTTGGGGACCCAGTACTTC	CASSVRDLGTQYF
NA	TRBV12-3/TRBV12-4	TRBJ1-1	NA	TGTGCCAGCAGGATGACAGTAGACACTGAAGCTTTCTTT	CASRMTVDTEAFF
NA	TRBV19	TRBJ1-5	NA	TGTGCCAGTAGTATCGTGTTAGGGCAGCCCCAGCATTTT	CASSIVLGQPQHF